The 26 T cell receptor beta chains below were found in one sample sequenced in a study of T cells in women clearing cervical HPV infection (dated by TCRdb to about 2018). The library came from the immunoSEQ multiplex PCR assay. Drawn from immuneACCESS, this table holds only the in-frame rearrangements with V and J called that TCRdb kept. Clones are partly lost; checked studies trace under half to an unresolved V gene and leave the rest unexplained. This sample's clone table shows about 39,000 clones. The ten largest make up 4.5% to 6% of the sample. Sequences were obtained from blood buffy coat. Receptors were obtained from a woman aged 18 to 75 with a cervical HPV16 infection that either progressed to CIN3+ or cleared (not recorded which).

On this clone itself: The sequenced fragment ends 3 residues before the CDR3 boundary, so the rest is inferred from the germline J gene. This chain uses TRBV7-8 with TRBJ2-1, with 12 bases that match TRBD2. The CDR3 has 18 amino acids. V gave up 6 bases and J gave up 7 bases; unmatched junction bases: 16. The germline gives CDR1 SGHVS, CDR2 FQNEAQ. The CDR3 here is CASRRAGGGLAGGNEQFF. The sequenced part of the CDR3 DNA is TGTGCCAGCAGAAGGGCAGGGGGAGGTCTAGCGGGGGGGAATGAG.

As concerns this clone: The read ends 3 residues shy of where the CDR3 ends; the end is completed using the germline J gene. This chain uses TRBV7-9 with TRBJ2-5, with TRBD2 matching 8 bases. Germline V lookup: CDR1 SEHNR, CDR2 FQNEAQ (reference sequence). The trim removed 5 bases at V and 4 bases at J, leaving 9 bases unmatched. The CDR3 consists of 15 residues. The CDR3 region is CASSLHGGAGETQYF. The part of the CDR3 DNA that was read is TGTGCCAGCAGCCTGCACGGGGGGGCGGGAGAGACC.

As concerns this clone: The CDR3 extends 3 residues past the end of the read, so its final part is completed from the germline J gene. This chain uses TRBV5-1 with TRBJ1-3; possible D gene TRBD1, 6 bases. Trimming removed 4 bases from V and 2 bases from J, with 13 bases in between. The CDR3 runs 15 residues. From germline, CDR1 is SGHRS and CDR2 YFSETQ. CDR3 protein: CASSAQTGTGNTIYF. The CDR3 DNA, read in part, is TGCGCCAGCAGCGCACAGACAGGCACTGGAAACACC.

CDR3 residues: CASSLARPSGGASEQFF. The DNA read from the CDR3 is TGTGCCAGCAGCTTAGCTCGCCCTAGCGGGGGGGCCTCTGAG. The chain recombines TRBV7-3 with TRBJ2-1; 12 positions agree with TRBD2. Sequencing ends 3 residues short of the CDR3 end; the germline J gene provides the rest. This CDR3 is built from 17 residues. J gave up 9 bases and V 2 bases, and 11 bases lay outside the gene matches. The germline gives CDR1 SGHTA, CDR2 FQGTGA.

Comment on this clone: The read gets to within 3 residues of the CDR3 end, and the germline J gene fills in the rest. The chain links TRBV6-2 or TRBV6-3 to TRBJ2-6; 7 positions match TRBD1. Trimming took 6 bases from V and 1 from J; bases not matched to a gene: 9. The CDR3 consists of 17 residues. Germline CDR1 is MNHEY and CDR2 is SVGEGT. The CDR3 DNA, read in part, is TGTGCCAGCAGACTCCCGACAGGGCTTTCTGGGGCCAACGTC. Amino acid sequence: CASRLPTGLSGANV. The whole CDR3 protein reads CASRLPTGLSGANVLTF.

To note about this clone: The DNA ends 3 residues before the CDR3 does, and the rest of the CDR3 is filled in from the germline J gene. The sample holds other DNA sequences that translate to the same CDR3. The gene calls are TRBV5-1 and TRBJ2-6, with D possibly TRBD1 on 5 matching bases. Germline V gene sequence: CDR1 SGHRS, CDR2 YFSETQ. The CDR3 totals 15 residues. Trimming stripped 0 bases from V and 4 bases from J, with 8 bases between. The covered CDR3 bases are TGCGCCAGCAGCTTGGCAGGGTCCGGGGCCAACGTC. Its translation: CASSLAGSGANV. The entire CDR3 protein is CASSLAGSGANVLTF.

About this clone itself: The read terminates 3 residues ahead of where the CDR3 ends, so the germline J gene completes it. This chain joins TRBV10-3 and TRBJ2-5; D uncertain. The CDR3 has 13 residues. V shed 7 bases and J shed 0 bases, with 9 bases lying between them. Germline loops: CDR1 ENHRY, CDR2 SYGVKD. The covered CDR3 bases are TGTGCCATCATGGTAGCCTACCAAGAGACC. It yields the protein CAIMVAYQET. The full-length CDR3 reads as CAIMVAYQETQYF.

On this clone: The CDR3 end falls 3 residues outside the read, so it is completed with the germline J gene. This chain joins TRBV7-9 and TRBJ2-7; no firm D call. The CDR3 sequence is 12 residues long. Trimming pared 2 bases from V and 1 base from J, leaving 3 bases between. CDR1 and CDR2 (germline): SEHNR, FQNEAQ (reference sequence). The CDR3 bases that were read are TGTGCCAGCAGCTTAACTTCCTACGAG. This codes for CASSLTSYE. In full, the CDR3 is CASSLTSYEQYF.

Turning to this clone: Read data end 3 residues before the CDR3 end; the end is taken from the germline J gene. The chain recombines TRBV30 with TRBJ1-6; a possible D gene is TRBD1 (6 bases). CDR1 GTSNPN and CDR2 SVGIG come from the germline V gene (reference sequence). V lost 3 bases to trimming and J lost 8 bases, with 11 bases between them. The length of the CDR3 is 13 residues. The CDR3 reads CAWSAGGDSPLHF. The CDR3 DNA, read in part, is TGTGCCTGGAGCGCGGGGGGCGATTCACCC.

CDR3 protein: CSAAWERPPYEQYF. CDR3 DNA (partial): TGCAGTGCCGCCTGGGAGCGGCCCCCCTACGAG. This sequence joins TRBV20-1 and TRBJ2-7; weak D call: TRBD2 (5 bases). The CDR3 end falls 3 residues outside the read, so it is completed with the germline J gene. Trimming removed 6 bases at V and 2 bases at J, with 17 bases between. This CDR3 has 14 amino acids. CDR1 is DFQATT, CDR2 SNEGSKA, per germline (reference sequence).

Remarks on this clone: The DNA ends 3 residues before the CDR3 does, and the rest of the CDR3 is filled in from the germline J gene. The J gene is TRBJ2-7, the V gene TRBV4-2; D is unclear. CDR1 is LGHNA and CDR2 is YNFKEQ in the germline V gene. Trimming removed 0 bases from V and 5 bases from J, with 11 bases in between. The CDR3 length is 14 residues. Incomplete CDR3 DNA: TGTGCCAGCAGCCAAGAACGGTCCCAAGACGAG. Amino acids: CASSQERSQDE. The whole CDR3 sequence reads CASSQERSQDEQYF.

The part of the CDR3 DNA that was read is TGTGCCAGCAGCTTGCGAGCGGGGGGCCCAGAGACC. Translated: CASSLRAGGPET. The full CDR3 is CASSLRAGGPETQYF. This chain joins TRBV5-4 and TRBJ2-5; 9 bases match TRBD2. The read ends 3 residues shy of where the CDR3 ends; the end is completed using the germline J gene. The germline V gene has CDR1 SGHNT and CDR2 YYREEE (reference sequence). This CDR3 contains 15 residues. V lost 1 base to trimming and J lost 4 bases; unmatched junction nucleotides: 5.

A note on this clone: The DNA ends 3 residues before the CDR3 does, and the rest of the CDR3 is filled in from the germline J gene. V and J are TRBV4-1 and TRBJ1-2, with 9 positions matching TRBD1. Germline CDR1 MGHRA, CDR2 YSYEKL. This CDR3 is 18 amino acids long. Losses at the gene ends were 0 bases for V and 2 bases for J; bases not matched to a gene: 10. CDR3 DNA, as far as it was read: TGCGCCAGCAGCCAAGACAGGGAGGCGGACAGGGGAAACTATGGC. Amino acids: CASSQDREADRGNYG. The full CDR3 protein reads CASSQDREADRGNYGYTF.

Points on this clone: The sequence runs out 3 residues before the end of the CDR3; the remainder is reconstructed from the germline J gene. J is TRBJ2-7 and V is TRBV7-3; 11 bases line up with TRBD2. V trimming: 2 bases; J trimming: 0 bases; junction bases outside the gene matches: 3. This CDR3 comprises 16 residues. Germline V gives CDR1 SGHTA, CDR2 FQGTGA. The CDR3 sequence: CASSLELAGDSYEQYF. CDR3 DNA, as far as it was read: TGTGCCAGCAGCTTAGAACTAGCGGGGGACTCCTACGAG.

To note about this clone: The read falls 3 residues short of the CDR3 end, and the missing part is taken from the germline J gene. The chain links TRBV12-3 or TRBV12-4 to TRBJ2-3; 7 bases match TRBD2. J was trimmed by 3 bases and V by 4 bases; bases with no gene match: 1. CDR3 length equals 13 residues. CDR3 residues: CASSWDYTDTQYF. The CDR3 DNA, read in part, is TGTGCCAGCAGTTGGGACTATACAGATACG.

About this clone itself: The read falls 3 residues short of the CDR3 end, and the missing part is taken from the germline J gene. V usage is TRBV7-9 and J usage is TRBJ1-1; D remains unclear. Deletions cut 1 base from V and 0 bases from J, with 6 bases between. The CDR3 consists of 14 residues. Germline loops: CDR1 SEHNR, CDR2 FQNEAQ (reference sequence). CDR3 in amino acids: CASSLGQMNTEAFF. CDR3 DNA, as far as it was read: TGTGCCAGCAGCTTAGGGCAGATGAACACTGAA.

With regard to this clone: The CDR3 is cut off 3 residues early in the read; its end comes from the germline J gene. This chain uses TRBV5-4 with TRBJ2-5; D is perhaps TRBD1 (5 bases). This CDR3 is 14 amino acids long. Germline V gene sequence: CDR1 SGHNT, CDR2 YYREEE (reference sequence). V was pared by 3 bases and J by 5 bases, with 14 bases between. CDR3 protein: CASSSPSRAETQYF. The part of the CDR3 DNA that was read is TGTGCCAGCAGCTCCCCAAGCAGGGCGGAGACC.

The CDR3 sequence: CASTPGQGIDYGYTF. The sequenced CDR3 bases are TGTGCCAGCACCCCAGGACAGGGAATAGACTATGGC. The chain is built from TRBV2 and TRBJ1-2, with 8 bases fitting TRBD1. The CDR3 extends 3 residues past the end of the read, so its final part is completed from the germline J gene. The CDR3 loop spans 15 amino acids. Trimming took 7 bases from V and 3 from J; bases not matched to a gene: 10. CDR1 and CDR2 (germline): SNHLY, FYNNEI.

A word on this clone: Read coverage stops 3 residues before the CDR3 terminus; the germline J gene supplies the remainder. This sequence joins TRBV2 and TRBJ2-7; D not certain. CDR3 length equals 11 residues. V lost 6 bases and J lost 6, with 9 bases in between. Per the germline V gene, CDR1 is SNHLY and CDR2 is FYNNEI. The covered CDR3 bases are TGTGCCAGCAGCTCGCAGTTCGAG. Amino acid sequence: CASSSQFE. The entire CDR3 protein is CASSSQFEQYF.

CDR3 sequence: CASSTPSGEGYTQYF. Partial CDR3 DNA: TGTGCCAGCAGCACCCCTAGCGGGGAGGGGTATACG. The gene calls are TRBV5-4 and TRBJ2-3, with TRBD2 matching 9 bases. The read comes to an end 3 residues before the CDR3 does, leaving the germline J gene to fill in the end. V lost 4 bases to trimming and J lost 7 bases; unmatched junction nucleotides: 10. Germline loops: CDR1 SGHNT, CDR2 YYREEE (reference sequence). The CDR3 runs to 15 residues.

Notes on this clone: Coverage ceases 3 residues before the CDR3 finishes, and the germline J gene fills in the end. The chain links TRBV20-1 to TRBJ2-7; D not certain. The CDR3 spans 13 residues. V lost 5 bases and J 1 base, leaving 12 bases between the germline ends. Germline V gene lookup returns CDR1 DFQATT and CDR2 SNEGSKA (reference sequence). CDR3 DNA, as far as it was read: TGCAGTGCTTTTGTCCCACGGTCCTACGAG. It yields the protein CSAFVPRSYE. The CDR3 in full is CSAFVPRSYEQYF.

About this clone: The read is 3 residues too short to cover the CDR3 end, so that end is filled in from the germline J gene. This rearrangement joins TRBV7-3 to TRBJ2-3, with unresolved D. Trimming took off 1 base at V and 6 bases at J, with 8 bases between the two ends. The CDR3 has 13 residues. Germline V gene lookup returns CDR1 SGHTA and CDR2 FQGTGA. This chain's CDR3 is CASSLNGRDTQYF. The part of the CDR3 DNA that was read is TGTGCCAGCAGCTTAAATGGCAGGGATACG.

Comments on this clone: Sequencing ends 3 residues short of the CDR3 end; the germline J gene provides the rest. J is TRBJ1-5 and V is TRBV15, with TRBD1 as a possible D gene (6 bases). The CDR3 runs 16 residues. CDR1 and CDR2 from the germline V gene are LNHNV and YYDKDF (reference sequence). V was clipped by 1 base and J by 1 base, with 11 bases between them. This CDR3 is CATSRVGGTSNQPQHF. CDR3 bases read: TGTGCCACCAGCAGAGTAGGGGGAACGAGCAATCAGCCC.

Details on this clone: The read terminates 3 residues before the CDR3 end, so the remaining end is supplied by the germline J gene. J is TRBJ1-1 and V is TRBV20-1, with D possibly matching TRBD1 (5 bases). CDR1 and CDR2 from the germline V gene are DFQATT and SNEGSKA (reference sequence). This CDR3 is built from 15 residues. V lost 4 bases, J lost 6 bases, and 21 bases lay in between. The covered CDR3 bases are TGCAGTGCTACCCCTCCAGGGAGGGTAGAGGCTGAA. Amino acids: CSATPPGRVEAE. The full CDR3 reads CSATPPGRVEAEAFF.

Notes on this clone: The CDR3 extends 3 residues past the end of the read, so its final part is completed from the germline J gene. This sequence joins TRBV20-1 and TRBJ1-3; D gene unclear. This CDR3 spans 16 amino acids. Germline lookup yields CDR1 DFQATT and CDR2 SNEGSKA (reference sequence). Trimming took off 1 base at V and 0 bases at J, with 13 bases between the two ends. The DNA read from the CDR3 is TGCAGTGCTAGAGGGCCTCTAGCCCTCTCTGGAAACACC. Translation gives CSARGPLALSGNT. The full CDR3 protein is CSARGPLALSGNTIYF.

Regarding this clone: The CDR3 end lies 3 residues beyond the end of the read and is filled in from the germline J gene. This chain links TRBV7-2 with TRBJ1-1; tentative D call: TRBD1 (6 bases). Trimming stripped 0 bases from V and 0 bases from J, with 11 bases between. The CDR3 is 16 amino acids. The germline V gene encodes CDR1 SGHTA and CDR2 FQGNSA. Partial CDR3 DNA: TGTGCCAGCAGCTTAGCCGGGACAAAAATGAACACTGAA. It translates to CASSLAGTKMNTE. The entire CDR3 reads CASSLAGTKMNTEAFF.